A single sample is the source of the 19 T cell receptor beta chains below, sequenced in a study of response to subunit inactivated influenza vaccine. MiXCR, applied by TCRdb to the RT-PCR reads, yields one record per CDR3 protein. The sample holds fewer than 650,000 distinct CDR3 sequences, 13% seen once. The specimen comprised PBMCs from blood, sampled about 40 days after vaccination. The receptors were sampled from a man aged 45-65 years who received an inactivated influenza vaccine.

This clonotype was counted at least ten times. This chain links TRBV3-1 with TRBJ2-1; 7 nucleotides align to TRBD2. Germline CDR1 reads LGHDT; CDR2 reads YNNKEL (reference sequence). Trimming cost V 1 base and J 9 bases; bases outside gene matches: 6. This CDR3 spans 14 amino acids. The CDR3 is CASSQAGLVSEQFF. In nucleotides, the CDR3 is TGTGCCAGCAGCCAAGCCGGACTAGTTAGTGAGCAGTTCTTC.

This clonotype was observed a handful of times. The chain is built from TRBV21-1 and TRBJ2-4; the table's D gene call, TRBD1, was not cross checked with the DNA. TRBV21-1 is listed as a pseudogene. This CDR3 is 17 amino acids long. Here the CDR3 DNA reads TGTGCCAGCAGCTCTAACAGGACAGACTTAGCCAAAAACATTCAGTACTTC. Translating it yields CASSSNRTDLAKNIQYF.

This clonotype was detected only a few times. The chain links TRBV6-1 to TRBJ2-2; D is unresolved. The germline V gene has CDR1 MNHNS and CDR2 SASEGT. Trimming left V 5 bases short and J 9 bases short, with 13 bases between. This CDR3 region has 13 residues. CDR3 in DNA: TGTGCCAGCAGTACCCCGGGTGGTCGGGAGCTGTTTTTT. Translated: CASSTPGGRELFF.

The sample holds many counts of this clonotype. This sequence joins TRBV20-1 and TRBJ2-7; TRBD2 is a possible D gene (5 bases). The germline V gene has CDR1 DFQATT and CDR2 SNEGSKA (reference sequence). Deletions cut 3 bases from V and 0 bases from J, with 9 bases between. CDR3 length: 13 residues. CDR3 nucleotides: TGCAGTGCTAGCGGGGATAGCTCCTACGAGCAGTACTTC. Amino acid sequence: CSASGDSSYEQYF.

This chain uses TRBV7-8 with TRBJ2-7; D is unresolved. V was clipped by 3 bases and J by 3 bases, with 9 bases between them. The CDR3 covers 13 residues. CDR1 is SGHVS, CDR2 FQNEAQ, per germline. The CDR3 DNA reads TGTGCCAGCAGCTTTTACGTTGGCTACGAGCAGTACTTC. Translation gives CASSFYVGYEQYF.

This clonotype was recorded a few times. The chain recombines TRBV29-1 with TRBJ2-7, with D possibly being TRBD2 (6 bases). Trimming removed 7 bases at V and 2 bases at J, with 15 bases between. The CDR3 is 13 amino acids. Germline CDR1 and CDR2: SQVTM and ANQGSEA. Written as DNA, the CDR3 is TGCAGCGGGGGGGAGAGTCACGCCTACGAGCAGTACTTC. This translates into CSGGESHAYEQYF.

The chain recombines TRBV27 with TRBJ2-3, with D perhaps given as TRBD1 or TRBD2 (5 bases each). Trimming removed 6 bases at V and 7 bases at J, with 14 bases between. The germline V gene has CDR1 MNHEY and CDR2 SMNVEV (reference sequence). The CDR3 is 13 amino acids. CDR3 in amino acids: CASSPRGPYTQYF. The CDR3 coding sequence is TGTGCCAGCAGCCCCCGGGGACCTTATACGCAGTATTTT.

This clonotype was found a few times. This chain connects TRBV20-1 to TRBJ2-6; 8 positions match TRBD1. Germline V CDR1 and CDR2: DFQATT, SNEGSKA (reference sequence). The V segment lost 1 base and the J segment 1 base; nucleotides outside the gene matches: 9. The length of the CDR3 is 18 residues. Here the CDR3 reads CSARAHGQGASGANVLTF. Here the CDR3 DNA reads TGCAGTGCTAGAGCCCATGGACAGGGAGCATCTGGGGCCAACGTCCTGACTTTC.

This clonotype turned up a few times. The chain uses TRBV10-3 and TRBJ1-4, with 8 bases identical to TRBD1. The CDR3 covers 13 residues. Germline CDR1 ENHRY, CDR2 SYGVKD. J gave up 7 bases and V 10 bases, and 8 bases lay outside the gene matches. The CDR3 coding sequence is TGTGCCACTCGGACAGGGCCTGGTGAAAAACTGTTTTTT. Encoded protein: CATRTGPGEKLFF.

The chain uses TRBV28 and TRBJ2-1, with D tentatively TRBD1 (6 bases). Trimming left V 6 bases short and J 12 bases short, with 15 bases between. Per the germline V gene, CDR1 is MDHEN and CDR2 is SYDVKM. CDR3 length: 12 amino acids. In DNA, the CDR3 is TGTGCCAGCAGCCTGATCGGGACAACGCAGTTCTTC. Amino acids: CASSLIGTTQFF.

This clonotype was observed a handful of times. The chain joins TRBV6-1 to TRBJ2-7; D is perhaps TRBD2 (6 bases). Trimming cost V 5 bases and J 3 bases, with 17 bases left between them. Germline CDR1 reads MNHNS; CDR2 reads SASEGT. The CDR3 is 15 residues long. The CDR3 DNA is TGTGCCAGCAGTCTAGGAGGGGATGGTATCTACGAGCAGTACTTC. Its protein product is CASSLGGDGIYEQYF.

This clonotype was detected only a few times. The chain is built from TRBV28 and TRBJ1-1; a weak D match, TRBD1 (5 bases). Trimming shortened V by 5 bases and J by 1 base, and 17 bases separated the two germline ends. This CDR3 has 16 amino acids. Germline V gene data show CDR1 as MDHEN and CDR2 as SYDVKM. The CDR3 loop is CASSPLAFGGNTEAFF. The CDR3 DNA follows: TGTGCCAGCAGTCCACTTGCGTTCGGGGGGAACACTGAAGCTTTCTTT.

This clonotype appeared a few times. The chain couples TRBV7-9 to TRBJ2-1; no clear D. The CDR3 consists of 14 residues. Germline loops: CDR1 SEHNR, CDR2 FQNEAQ (reference sequence). V lost 0 bases to trimming and J lost 5 bases, with 8 bases between them. CDR3 amino acids: CASSLAGSNNEQFF. As DNA, the CDR3 is TGTGCCAGCAGCTTAGCCGGGTCTAACAATGAGCAGTTCTTC.

This clonotype was counted a few times. The CDR3 region is CASSARDHTDTQYF. In DNA form, the CDR3 reads TGTGCCAGCAGCGCCCGGGACCACACAGATACGCAGTATTTT. The V and J genes are TRBV5-6 and TRBJ2-3; perhaps D is TRBD1 or TRBD2 (5 bases each). The V end lost 4 bases, the J end lost 2 bases, and 11 bases lay between the germline ends. The CDR3 contains 14 residues. Germline V gene data show CDR1 as SGHDT and CDR2 as YYEEEE.

The J gene is TRBJ1-2, the V gene TRBV12-3 or TRBV12-4; 9 bases fit TRBD1. V trimming: 3 bases; J trimming: 6 bases; junction bases outside the gene matches: 14. The CDR3 covers 17 residues. The CDR3 DNA follows: TGTGCCAGCAGTTTTTCCCCGGGACAGGGAGTTCGAAATGGCTACACCTTC. It is translated as CASSFSPGQGVRNGYTF.

This clonotype came up a few times. The chain is built from TRBV20-1 and TRBJ1-2; D ambiguous. The V gene lost 0 bases and the J gene lost 8 bases, with 22 bases spanning the gap. The CDR3 is made up of 16 amino acids. Germline V gives CDR1 DFQATT, CDR2 SNEGSKA (reference sequence). The CDR3 nucleotides are TGCAGTGCTAGAGATAGCGGACGGTACCTGGTGGAAGGCTACACCTTC. It codes for CSARDSGRYLVEGYTF.

This clonotype was counted a few times. The chain links TRBV29-1 to TRBJ2-5; TRBD1 or TRBD2 may be the D gene (5 bases each). V was pared by 4 bases and J by 5 bases, with 11 bases between. The CDR3 totals 12 residues. The V gene's germline CDR1 is SQVTM and CDR2 ANQGSEA. This CDR3 reads CSVGDLGETQYF. DNA of the CDR3: TGCAGCGTTGGGGACCTGGGCGAGACCCAGTACTTC.

Ten or more counts support this clonotype. The chain couples TRBV7-9 to TRBJ1-1; no clear D gene. CDR1 is SEHNR and CDR2 is FQNEAQ in the germline V gene (reference sequence). Trimming shortened V by 0 bases and J by 1 base, and 6 bases separated the two germline ends. The CDR3 is made up of 14 amino acids. CDR3 DNA sequence: TGTGCCAGCAGCTTAGCGTGGGAGAACACTGAAGCTTTCTTT. This translates into CASSLAWENTEAFF. The full variable domain, rest sourced from reference TRBV7-9 and TRBJ1-1, is DTGVSQNPRHKITKRGQNVTFRCDPISEHNRLYWYRQTLGQGPEFLTYFQNEAQLEKSRLLSDRFSAERPKGSFSTLEIQRTEQGDSAMYLCASSLAWENTEAFFGQGTRLTVV.

The rearrangement joins TRBV7-9 to TRBJ2-2, with 10 bases lining up with TRBD1. The junction had 7 bases not matched to a gene; V was cut back by 5 bases and J by 4 bases. The CDR3 loop spans 16 amino acids. The germline CDR1 and CDR2 sequences are SEHNR and FQNEAQ (reference sequence). CDR3 nucleotide sequence: TGTGCCAGCAGCCCACGACAGGGGGCGGGCACCGGGGAGCTGTTTTTT. Residues: CASSPRQGAGTGELFF.